The following is a T cell receptor beta chain sequence with its context. Germline CDR1 and CDR2: SGDLS and YYNGEE. The CDR3 loop spans 15 amino acids. V was pared by 7 bases and J by 3 bases, with 17 bases between. This sample was taken from a study of cytomegalovirus exposure and HLA in healthy donors. The PCR used 60 Vbeta and 13 Jbeta primers. This table comes from immunoSEQ multiplex PCR, and its TCRdb copy is limited to in-frame clones, with some not included. Among under 200,000 clones listed, around 75% were seen once. The chain couples TRBV9 to TRBJ2-1; D might be TRBD2 (6 bases). The sequenced sample was PBMCs. The receptor was derived from a woman in her 40s in good health and CMV-seropositive. The CDR3 region is CASAPPGVGYNEQFF. The DNA of the CDR3 is TGTGCCAGCGCCCCCCCGGGAGTCGGCTACAATGAGCAGTTCTTC.